This entry features one T cell receptor beta chain sequence. Antigen: not known. The sample is drawn from a study of CXCR3-negative and CXCR3-positive naive CD8 T cells. Overall study: Each library gave roughly 1.4 +/- 0.3 million of approximately 150 million TRB reads. Study-wide results and limits: CXCR3-expressing naive cells carried TRB CDR3s more hydrophobic than those of CXCR3-negative naive cells.

The authors made the TRB cDNA libraries by 5' RACE using UMI labels. Reprocessing the 5' RACE reads, TCRdb reports a single entry for every CDR3 protein and omits DNA. The sample features under 7,000 distinct CDR3 sequences, with approximately 2.2% in its top ten. CDR3 length: 14 residues. Germline CDR1 is SGHRS and CDR2 is YFSETQ. The chain has TRBV5-1 and TRBJ2-1; no DNA is available, so the TRBD2 call from TCRdb remains unchecked. Sequenced input: naive CXCR3+ CD8+ T cells from blood. Subset meaning: CD45RO-CCR7+CD27+CD95- naive CD8+ T cells expressing CXCR3 (TNR3+). The sequence came from a human donor in good health. Some clones in this sample may be carry-over from other donors' samples. The CDR3 here is CASSLGGEEGEQFF.